The table lists the clone carrying this TCR beta chain with a few counts. What it recognizes is unknown. These data are taken from a study of T-cell reconstitution after alpha-beta-depleted transplantation in children. General study results and limits: One year after transplant, T-cell counts and diversity came mostly from newly produced T cells.

Construction of the TCRbeta library involved unique molecular identifiers. TCRdb ran MiXCR on the PCR reads and lists one entry per CDR3 protein. The data show approximately 500,000 distinct CDR3 sequences, with roughly a tenth seen just once and around 2% held by the top ten. V lost 2 bases and J 11 bases, leaving 9 bases between the germline ends. The CDR3 is 11 amino acids. Germline lookup yields CDR1 MNHEY and CDR2 SVGAGI. This sequence originates from a child under 10 years old with inherited bone marrow failure, due to receive a stem cell transplant. The sequenced sample was PBMCs, obtained before TCRalphabeta/CD19-depleted stem cell transplant. This rearrangement joins TRBV6-5 to TRBJ1-1, with D possibly being TRBD1 (5 bases). The CDR3 region is CASSYGGSAFF. The CDR3, as DNA: TGTGCCAGCAGTTACGGGGGAAGCGCTTTCTTT.